A selection of T cell receptor beta chains follows, all from one sample in a study of blood T cell repertoires in COVID-19. Sequenced by immunoSEQ multiplex PCR; TCRdb stores in-frame clones only, minus some. The data show roughly 270,000 clones, approximately 80% seen once. What was sequenced was PBMCs or T cells enriched from blood (not recorded which). The receptors originated from a man in his forties who had been exposed to COVID-19. CDR3s include the opening cysteine and the closing phenylalanine or tryptophan. Fields, in order: V gene, J gene, D gene, clone size, CDR3 DNA, CDR3 protein. The D gene is left open where the match is weak. Expanded clones get a size class; other rows say once, few or many, or leave the size out.

TRBV7-9	TRBJ2-1	TRBD1	-	TGTGCCAGCAGCTCCGGGGACAGGGTTATCAATGAGCAGTTCTTC	CASSSGDRVINEQFF
TRBV20-1	TRBJ1-2	-	-	TGCAGTGCTAGTCGTGGACAGTATGGGGGCTACACCTTC	CSASRGQYGGYTF
TRBV27	TRBJ2-4	-	once	TGTGCCAGCACCTCGACGGCGGTAGCCAAAAACATTCAGTACTTC	CASTSTAVAKNIQYF
TRBV29-1	TRBJ1-1	TRBD1	-	TGCAGCGTTGAAGACCGGACAGGGTGGGGCACTGAAGCTTTCTTT	CSVEDRTGWGTEAFF
TRBV10-1	TRBJ1-3	-	-	TGCGCCTGCGGGGACTTTGGCTCTGGAAACACCATATATTTT	CACGDFGSGNTIYF
TRBV10-3	TRBJ1-2	TRBD1	few	TGTGCCATCCGGAACCATAACGGAGGACAGGGCGACTATGGCTACACCTTC	CAIRNHNGGQGDYGYTF
TRBV19	TRBJ2-3	-	-	TGTGCCGAGCTAGCGCCAACCACAGATACGCAGTATTTT	CAELAPTTDTQYF
TRBV7-9	TRBJ2-3	TRBD2	once	TGTGCCAGCAGCTTTTCGTCGGGAGGAGGCCCCACAGATACGCAGTATTTT	CASSFSSGGGPTDTQYF
TRBV6-4	TRBJ1-1	-	-	TGTGCCAGCAGTGACTCAGGGGTTGACGGGAACACTGAAGCTTTCTTT	CASSDSGVDGNTEAFF
TRBV18	TRBJ2-5	TRBD1	-	TGTGCCAGCTCACCTTATAGGACAGGAGGAACCGAGACCCAGTACTTC	CASSPYRTGGTETQYF
TRBV12-5	TRBJ1-2	-	-	TGTGCTAGTGGTCCCCCCGGGGGTGTGGGCTACACCTTC	CASGPPGGVGYTF
TRBV25-1	TRBJ1-4	-	once	TGTGCCAGCAGTGACAATCTCAGGGGTGCTGTAAGGAAACTGTTTTTT	CASSDNLRGAVRKLFF
TRBV7-6	TRBJ2-7	TRBD2	-	TGTGCCAGCAGCTTAGGATTAGCGGGTTTAGGCTACGAGCAGTACTTC	CASSLGLAGLGYEQYF
TRBV5-1	TRBJ1-4	TRBD1	-	TGCGCCAGCAGCGTAACCGGGACAGCTAATGAAAAACTGTTTTTT	CASSVTGTANEKLFF
TRBV24-1	TRBJ2-1	-	-	TGTGCCACCAGGATACAGGGTGGTGGAGTAAATGAGCAGTTCTTC	CATRIQGGGVNEQFF
TRBV9	TRBJ1-2	-	-	TGTGCCAGCAGCGTAGGGTGGGGCTTGTCTAACTATGGCTACACCTTC	CASSVGWGLSNYGYTF
TRBV29-1	TRBJ2-2	TRBD2	-	TGCAGCGTAAGCGGGAGGGTTTCGAACACCGGGGAGCTGTTTTTT	CSVSGRVSNTGELFF
TRBV12-5	TRBJ2-1	TRBD1	-	TGTGCTAGTGGTTTGGTATCCGGGACAGGTCTTTACAATGAGCAGTTCTTC	CASGLVSGTGLYNEQFF
TRBV7-8	TRBJ2-2	TRBD2	-	TGTGCCAGCAGCGTGGGACTAGCAGGGAGGACCGGGGAGCTGTTTTTT	CASSVGLAGRTGELFF
TRBV5-1	TRBJ2-1	TRBD2	-	TGCGCCAGCAGCTTCAGACTAGCGGGAGTTAATGAGCAGTTCTTC	CASSFRLAGVNEQFF
TRBV30	TRBJ2-5	TRBD1	-	TGTGCCTGGAGTGCTCAAACAGGGGGCCCGGAGACCCAGTACTTC	CAWSAQTGGPETQYF
TRBV5-1	TRBJ2-7	TRBD2	-	TGCGCCAGCAGCTCGCTAGCGGGACGAACCTACGAGCAGTACTTC	CASSSLAGRTYEQYF
TRBV5-1	TRBJ1-3	TRBD1	-	TGCGCCAGTAGGCCGGGACAGGCAACCCAAAGAACCTCTGGAAACACCATATATTTT	CASRPGQATQRTSGNTIYF
TRBV18	TRBJ2-5	-	-	TGTGCCAGCGTACAGGGAGTTTTAGAGACCCAGTACTTC	CASVQGVLETQYF
TRBV27	TRBJ2-7	-	-	TGTGCCAGCAGTTTACAGGGGTTACCCTACGAGCAGTACTTC	CASSLQGLPYEQYF
TRBV29-1	TRBJ2-1	-	-	TGCAGCGTTGACCGGACACATGAAAACAATGAGCAGTTCTTC	CSVDRTHENNEQFF
TRBV24-1	TRBJ2-7	-	-	TGTGCCACCCAGGGACAAAGCTACGAGCAGTACTTC	CATQGQSYEQYF
TRBV19	TRBJ1-5	-	-	TGTGCCAGTAGCGATTACAGGAACGCCGGGCGTCAGCCCCAGCATTTT	CASSDYRNAGRQPQHF
TRBV11-3	TRBJ2-1	TRBD2	-	TGTGCCAGCAGCAAAACTAGCGGGAGATTAAATGAGCAGTTCTTC	CASSKTSGRLNEQFF
TRBV27	TRBJ1-2	TRBD1	-	TGTGCCAGCAGTACAACCGGGACAGGGTTAACATTCGGGTATGGCTACACCTTC	CASSTTGTGLTFGYGYTF
TRBV5-4	TRBJ2-1	TRBD2	-	TGTGCCAGCAGCGCACGGACTAGCGGGAGAAGCTCCTACAATGAGCAGTTCTTC	CASSARTSGRSSYNEQFF
TRBV21-1	TRBJ2-5	-	few	TGTGCCAGCAGCAAGTGGGAGGAACGCGAGACCCAGTACTTC	CASSKWEERETQYF
TRBV30	TRBJ1-2	-	-	TGTGCCTGGAGCGAGGGTTTTATCTATGGCTACACCTTC	CAWSEGFIYGYTF
TRBV7-3	TRBJ1-2	TRBD1	-	TGTGCCAGCAGCTCCGGACAGGGAAACTATGGCTACACCTTC	CASSSGQGNYGYTF
TRBV5-1	TRBJ1-5	TRBD1	once	TGCGCCAGCAGCTTGGGGACAGGACCCAGGAATCAGCCCCAGCATTTT	CASSLGTGPRNQPQHF
TRBV3-1/TRBV3-2	TRBJ2-4	-	-	TGTGCCAGCAGCCAAAACTTCCTAGCCAAAAACATTCAGTACTTC	CASSQNFLAKNIQYF
TRBV18	TRBJ1-1	-	-	TGTGCCAGCTCCCCACCCGGTTTGTCAGGGAACACTGAAGCTTTCTTT	CASSPPGLSGNTEAFF
TRBV9	TRBJ2-7	TRBD2	once	TGTGCCAGCAGCCCCAGAACGGGACTATATTACGAGCAGTACTTC	CASSPRTGLYYEQYF
TRBV5-1	TRBJ2-7	-	-	TGCGCCAGCAGCTTGTCTGACGACTCTTCCTACGAGCAGTACTTC	CASSLSDDSSYEQYF
TRBV7-6	TRBJ1-6	-	-	TGTGCCAGCAGCCTCGCGACAGATAATTCACCCCTCCACTTT	CASSLATDNSPLHF
TRBV19	TRBJ1-4	-	once	TGTGCCAGTAGTACTCGACAGGCAGGTGGGGAAAAACTGTTTTTT	CASSTRQAGGEKLFF
TRBV4-1	TRBJ2-7	TRBD1	-	TGCGCCAGCAGCCCTTCGCCGAGCCGGGACAGAACCTACGAGCAGTACTTC	CASSPSPSRDRTYEQYF
TRBV27	TRBJ1-2	-	-	TGTGCCAGCAGTCGCGGGGGGGGGAACCGCTATGGCTACACCTTC	CASSRGGGNRYGYTF
TRBV9	TRBJ2-4	-	-	TGTGCCAGCAGCCCCATTGGGGAGCTTACCAAAAACATTCAGTACTTC	CASSPIGELTKNIQYF
TRBV6-5	TRBJ1-6	-	few	TGTGCCAGCAGCCAACAGAGAAATTCACCCCTCCACTTT	CASSQQRNSPLHF
TRBV6-5	TRBJ2-7	-	-	TGTGCCAGCGACATCTACGAGCAGTACTTC	CASDIYEQYF
TRBV3-1/TRBV3-2	TRBJ2-3	TRBD2	-	TGTGCCAGCAGCCAGCCCAAAGGGACTAGCGGGAGTACGCAGTATTTT	CASSQPKGTSGSTQYF
TRBV11-2	TRBJ2-7	TRBD2	-	TGTGCCAGCAGCCTCGGGACTAGCGGGTTGCTAATACAGTCCTACGAGCAGTACTTC	CASSLGTSGLLIQSYEQYF
TRBV7-8	TRBJ1-5	TRBD1	-	TGTGCCAGCAGCTTAGCACGGACAGGGAAAGGTCAGCCCCAGCATTTT	CASSLARTGKGQPQHF
TRBV19	TRBJ2-5	TRBD2	-	TGTGCCAGTAGTATTCGGGGGGATGGCCAAGAGACCCAGTACTTC	CASSIRGDGQETQYF
TRBV10-3	TRBJ2-3	-	-	TGTGCCGTATTTTCCGGGGACACAGATACGCAGTATTTT	CAVFSGDTDTQYF
TRBV19	TRBJ2-1	-	-	TGTGCCAGTAAAGGGGAGGGCCCCCAGGGGAATGAGCAGTTCTTC	CASKGEGPQGNEQFF
TRBV2	TRBJ2-1	-	once	TGTGCCAGCAGCGAACCCCCCCTCTACAATGAGCAGTTCTTC	CASSEPPLYNEQFF
TRBV6-6	TRBJ1-5	-	-	TGTGCCAGCAGTTACGACGGAGTCAATCAGCCCCAGCATTTT	CASSYDGVNQPQHF
TRBV3-1/TRBV3-2	TRBJ1-2	-	-	TGTGCCAGCAGCCAAGGCGGTCCTGAGGACTATGGCTACACCTTC	CASSQGGPEDYGYTF